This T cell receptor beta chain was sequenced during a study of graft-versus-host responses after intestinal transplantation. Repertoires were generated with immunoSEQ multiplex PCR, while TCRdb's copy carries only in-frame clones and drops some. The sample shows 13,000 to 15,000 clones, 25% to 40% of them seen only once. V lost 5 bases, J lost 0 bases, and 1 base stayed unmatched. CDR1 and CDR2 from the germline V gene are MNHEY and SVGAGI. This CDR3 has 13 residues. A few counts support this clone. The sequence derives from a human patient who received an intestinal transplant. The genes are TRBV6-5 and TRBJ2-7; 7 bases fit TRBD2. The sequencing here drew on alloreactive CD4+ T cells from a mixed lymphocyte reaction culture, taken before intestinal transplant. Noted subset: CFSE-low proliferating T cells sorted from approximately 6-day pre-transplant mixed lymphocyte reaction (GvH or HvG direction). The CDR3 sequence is CASSPSGSYEQYF. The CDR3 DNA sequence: TGTGCCAGCAGTCCTAGCGGCTCCTACGAGCAGTACTTC.